A single sample is the source of the 24 T cell receptor beta chains below, sequenced in a study of post-analysis software for immune sequencing data. Study results and limitations: Elevated frequency relative to controls characterized roughly five TRBV segments in patients, TRBV5-6, TRBV5-1 and TRBV20-1 among them.

These receptors are not linked to any known antigen. The TCR beta cDNA libraries carried unique molecular identifiers. Using its own MiXCR run on the PCR reads, TCRdb lists one record per CDR3 protein. Of hundreds of thousands of distinct CDR3 sequences listed, 25% to 30% were seen once; the top ten hold under 0.7%. The source material was blood. These receptors came from a girl aged 10 to 17 with multiple sclerosis.

This clonotype has more than one count but fewer than ten. The CDR3 is CASSARQGASTEAFF. For the CDR3, the DNA is TGCGCCAGCAGCGCCCGACAGGGGGCAAGCACTGAAGCTTTCTTT. The chain is built from TRBV5-1 and TRBJ1-1; 10 bases align to TRBD1. The CDR3 consists of 15 residues. The trim removed 4 bases at V and 4 bases at J, leaving 7 bases unmatched. Germline V gene sequence: CDR1 SGHRS, CDR2 YFSETQ.

The chain joins TRBV5-1 to TRBJ2-3; 15 nucleotides align to TRBD2. V was pared by 3 bases and J by 2 bases, with 7 bases of the junction left unmatched. CDR3 size: 18 residues. Looked up from germline, CDR1 is SGHRS and CDR2 is YFSETQ. The CDR3 DNA follows: TGCGCCAGCAGCTCGGGACTAGCGGGAGGATTTACCACAGATACGCAGTATTTT. Protein: CASSSGLAGGFTTDTQYF.

The rearrangement links TRBV4-2 to TRBJ1-1; D remains unclear. The CDR3 runs 15 residues. V was shortened by 1 base and J by 5 bases, with 14 bases between the two germline ends. The germline V gene encodes CDR1 LGHNA and CDR2 YNFKEQ. CDR3 amino acids: CASSQGLAGGTEAFF. CDR3 DNA sequence: TGTGCCAGCAGCCAAGGTTTGGCGGGTGGGACTGAAGCTTTCTTT.

This clonotype has only a few counts. V usage is TRBV12-3 or TRBV12-4 and J usage is TRBJ1-5, with 7 bases matching TRBD1. This CDR3 is built from 12 residues. J lost 7 bases, V lost 5 bases, and 2 bases had no gene match. CDR3: CASSADRQPQHF. In nucleotides, the CDR3 is TGTGCCAGCAGTGCGGACAGGCAGCCCCAGCATTTT.

V usage is TRBV20-1 and J usage is TRBJ2-1; D is unclear. Germline CDR1 DFQATT, CDR2 SNEGSKA (reference sequence). Trimming shortened V by 0 bases and J by 0 bases, and 9 bases separated the two germline ends. CDR3 length: 15 amino acids. Here the CDR3 reads CSARDRVRSYNEQFF. DNA for the CDR3: TGCAGTGCTAGAGATAGGGTCCGCTCCTACAATGAGCAGTTCTTC.

The table lists this clonotype with a few counts. This chain joins TRBV7-9 and TRBJ1-6; possibly TRBD1 for D (5 bases). CDR1 SEHNR and CDR2 FQNEAQ come from the germline V gene (reference sequence). Trimming took off 2 bases at V and 2 bases at J, with 13 bases between the two ends. The CDR3 is 17 amino acids. This CDR3 reads CASSLLGESAYNSPLHF. CDR3 nucleotides: TGTGCCAGCAGCTTATTAGGGGAGTCGGCCTATAATTCACCCCTCCACTTT.

This clonotype was counted only a few times. For the CDR3, the DNA is TGCGCCAGCAGCTTGGGGGGTGCGGCAGGCCTACAAGGTTCGGGGCAGTTCTTC. This gives the protein CASSLGGAAGLQGSGQFF. The gene calls are TRBV5-1 and TRBJ2-1; no definite D call. Germline V gives CDR1 SGHRS, CDR2 YFSETQ. The CDR3 runs to 18 residues. The V end was cut by 0 bases, the J end by 12 bases, with 28 bases between.

In its sample, this clonotype was seen a few times. This chain joins TRBV7-9 and TRBJ2-5; D perhaps matches TRBD1 (6 bases). V lost 5 bases and J lost 11, with 12 bases in between. Germline CDR1 reads SEHNR; CDR2 reads FQNEAQ (reference sequence). This CDR3 spans 11 amino acids. CDR3 nucleotides: TGTGCCAGCAGCCTGGTGGGGGCTCAGTACTTC. Protein sequence: CASSLVGAQYF.

The sample holds a few counts of this clonotype. This chain joins TRBV20-1 and TRBJ2-1; no reliable D call. This CDR3 contains 15 residues. Trimming shortened V by 0 bases and J by 0 bases, and 9 bases separated the two germline ends. The germline V gene encodes CDR1 DFQATT and CDR2 SNEGSKA (reference sequence). The CDR3 sequence is CSARDMRYSYNEQFF. The CDR3 DNA is TGCAGTGCTAGAGATATGAGGTACTCCTACAATGAGCAGTTCTTC.

The chain joins TRBV9 to TRBJ1-5; no firm D call. The CDR3 length is 15 residues. Trimming cost V 0 bases and J 3 bases, with 10 bases left between them. In germline, CDR1 is SGDLS, CDR2 YYNGEE. CDR3 coding DNA: TGTGCCAGCAGCGTAGGGGATCTCCTCAATCAGCCCCAGCATTTT. Its translation is CASSVGDLLNQPQHF.

The chain carries TRBV7-6 and TRBJ2-5; D unresolved. CDR1 and CDR2 from the germline V gene are SGHVS and FNYEAQ. The CDR3 loop spans 14 amino acids. The V end lost 5 bases, the J end lost 5 bases, and 15 bases lay between the germline ends. The CDR3, as DNA: TGTGCCAGCAGCGGACGAATGGCCGGGGAGACCCAGTACTTC. Translating gives CASSGRMAGETQYF.

The CDR3 coding sequence is TGTGCCAGCAGCTTCCTGACAGAAACCTACAATGAGCAGTTCTTC. This gives the protein CASSFLTETYNEQFF. The chain is built from TRBV7-2 and TRBJ2-1; D is possibly TRBD1 (5 bases). CDR3 length: 15 amino acids. The V gene's germline CDR1 is SGHTA and CDR2 FQGNSA. Trimming removed 3 bases from V and 2 bases from J, with 11 bases in between.

V usage is TRBV3-1 and J usage is TRBJ2-7; TRBD1 aligns across 9 bases. The J call may be wrong; the DNA end is better matched by TRBJ2-5. CDR1 and CDR2 (germline): LGHDT, YNNKEL (reference sequence). The CDR3 spans 17 residues. As DNA, the CDR3 is TGTGCCAGCAGTCACAGCGGACACAGGGGGCGCACAGAGACCCAGTACTTC. This sequence encodes CASSHSGHRGRTETQYF.

This clonotype has a handful of counts. The chain has TRBV7-9 and TRBJ2-7; D may be TRBD1 (6 bases). Germline V gene sequence: CDR1 SEHNR, CDR2 FQNEAQ (reference sequence). The germline V and J ends were trimmed by 0 bases and 0 bases, with 12 bases remaining between them. The CDR3 has 16 residues. The CDR3 DNA sequence: TGTGCCAGCAGCTTAGCCGCGCAGGGGATCTCCTACGAGCAGTACTTC. Its translation: CASSLAAQGISYEQYF. The whole variable domain, remainder taken from reference TRBV7-9 and TRBJ2-7, is DTGVSQNPRHKITKRGQNVTFRCDPISEHNRLYWYRQTLGQGPEFLTYFQNEAQLEKSRLLSDRFSAERPKGSFSTLEIQRTEQGDSAMYLCASSLAAQGISYEQYFGPGTRLTVT.

This clonotype showed up just a few times. The CDR3 sequence: CSARSGYTF. CDR3 DNA sequence: TGCAGTGCTAGGAGTGGCTACACCTTC. The chain employs TRBV20-1 and TRBJ1-2; D not resolved. CDR1 and CDR2 (germline): DFQATT, SNEGSKA (reference sequence). With 3 bases removed from V and 7 bases from J, the gap between germline ends came to 3 bases. This CDR3 spans 9 amino acids.

This rearrangement joins TRBV7-9 to TRBJ2-3; 7 nucleotides agree with TRBD2. V was clipped by 4 bases and J by 2 bases; unmatched bases: 9. CDR3 length: 16 residues. Per the germline V gene, CDR1 is SEHNR and CDR2 is FQNEAQ (reference sequence). The CDR3 bases are TGTGCCAGCAGCTCGCTGGGCGGGGGATCCACAGATACGCAGTATTTT. This translates into CASSSLGGGSTDTQYF.

This clonotype turned up a few times. V and J are TRBV14 and TRBJ1-3; 7 bases align to TRBD1. Germline assignment: CDR1 SGHDN and CDR2 FVKESK. V dropped 2 bases and J dropped 7; count of bases not matched to a gene: 11. The CDR3 contains 16 residues. The CDR3, as DNA: TGTGCCAGCAGCCAATCGACAGGGATAGGATTGAACACCATATATTTT. Residues: CASSQSTGIGLNTIYF.

The J gene is TRBJ2-1, the V gene TRBV11-2, with a weak D call TRBD2 (5 bases). Between the trimmed V and J ends, which lost 1 base and 8 bases, there was a span of 6 bases. Germline lookup yields CDR1 SGHAT and CDR2 FQNNGV. This CDR3 has 12 residues. The DNA for the CDR3 is TGTGCCAGCAGCTTAGGGGAGTATGAGCAGTTCTTC. This encodes CASSLGEYEQFF.

A note on this clonotype: One base away lies a much larger clone, so this may be a sequencing read error. The rearrangement uses TRBV28 and TRBJ2-5, with D unclear. The J call may be wrong; the DNA end is better matched by TRBJ2-7. CDR1 MDHEN and CDR2 SYDVKM come from the germline V gene. This CDR3 is built from 13 residues. The CDR3 coding sequence is TGTGCCAGCAGCACAAGACGATGGAACGAGCAGTACTTC. Translating gives CASSTRRWNEQYF.

The chain links TRBV20-1 to TRBJ1-1; D is unclear. Trimming cost V 6 bases and J 1 base, with 12 bases left between them. CDR1 and CDR2 (germline): DFQATT, SNEGSKA (reference sequence). This CDR3 has 13 residues. The CDR3 spells CSAAANANTEAFF. CDR3 nucleotides: TGCAGTGCCGCGGCGAACGCGAACACTGAAGCTTTCTTT.

This clonotype was seen a handful of times. A much larger clonotype is one base distant, so this may be a read error. V usage is TRBV6-5 and J usage is TRBJ2-3; the match to TRBD2 covers 10 bases. CDR3 length: 14 residues. J was trimmed by 3 bases and V by 6 bases; bases with no gene match: 3. Germline assignment: CDR1 MNHEY and CDR2 SVGAGI. The CDR3 reads CASSLAGETDTQYF. The CDR3 DNA is TGTGCCAGCAGCCTAGCGGGGGAGACAGATACGCAGTATTTT.

V gene TRBV7-2 combines with J gene TRBJ1-5; a possible D gene is TRBD1 (5 bases). Trimming removed 2 bases from V and 9 bases from J, with 17 bases in between. Per the germline V gene, CDR1 is SGHTA and CDR2 is FQGNSA. The CDR3 is 15 residues long. CDR3 DNA sequence: TGTGCCAGCAGCTTATTCCAGGGCCGGGATCGGCCCCAGCATTTT. Its translation is CASSLFQGRDRPQHF.

The rearrangement links TRBV4-1 to TRBJ1-4, with D possibly being TRBD1 (5 bases). The ends were cut back, 1 base at V and 3 bases at J, with 9 bases in the middle. From germline, CDR1 is MGHRA and CDR2 YSYEKL. This CDR3 is 15 amino acids long. CDR3 region: CASSQGGTSNEKLFF. The CDR3 DNA sequence: TGCGCCAGCAGCCAAGGGGGGACCTCTAATGAAAAACTGTTTTTT.

The chain joins TRBV5-1 to TRBJ1-4, with D tentatively TRBD1 (5 bases). Germline CDR1 SGHRS, CDR2 YFSETQ. CDR3 length: 18 amino acids. V dropped 0 bases and J dropped 0 bases, with 15 bases sitting between them. The CDR3 spells CASSLDLGWGATNEKLFF. Written as DNA, the CDR3 is TGCGCCAGCAGCTTGGATCTGGGTTGGGGGGCAACTAATGAAAAACTGTTTTTT. Using reference TRBV5-1 and TRBJ1-4 for the parts outside the CDR3, the full variable domain is KAGVTQTPRYLIKTRGQQVTLSCSPISGHRSVSWYQQTPGQGLQFLFEYFSETQRNKGNFPGRFSGRQFSNSRSEMNVSTLELGDSALYLCASSLDLGWGATNEKLFFGSGTQLSVL.